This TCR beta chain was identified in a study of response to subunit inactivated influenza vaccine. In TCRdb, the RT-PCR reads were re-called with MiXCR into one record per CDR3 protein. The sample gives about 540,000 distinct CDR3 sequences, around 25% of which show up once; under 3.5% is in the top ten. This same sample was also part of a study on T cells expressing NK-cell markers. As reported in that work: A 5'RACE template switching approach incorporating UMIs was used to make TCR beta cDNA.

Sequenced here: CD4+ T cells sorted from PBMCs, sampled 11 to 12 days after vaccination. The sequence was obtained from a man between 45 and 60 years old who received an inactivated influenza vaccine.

Here the CDR3 reads CASSQREGQPQHF. The CDR3 region has the DNA TGTGCCAGCAGTCAACGGGAAGGTCAGCCCCAGCATTTT. J is TRBJ1-5 and V is TRBV6-2 or TRBV6-3, with D unresolved. The CDR3 length is 13 residues. The germline V gene encodes CDR1 MNHEY and CDR2 SVGEGT. With 5 bases removed from V and 6 bases from J, the gap between germline ends came to 11 bases.